The clone carrying this T cell receptor beta chain was detected ten times or more. There were TCR beta CDR3 regions amplified from RNA transcripts. RT-PCR in the first round (using the HTBI primer set) targeted the TCR CDR3. TCRdb reprocessed the multiplex PCR reads via MiXCR and lists one record per CDR3 protein. The sample shows some 250,000 distinct CDR3 sequences, more than 12% of them seen only once. The record originates from a study of T cells in Graves' hyperthyroidism and ophthalmopathy. About the research overall: Peripheral blood sampling occurred at initial diagnosis, before any treatment.

The CDR3 contains 15 residues. Germline-derived CDR1 and CDR2 are MNHEY and SVGAGI. V lost 0 bases and J 2 bases, leaving 11 bases between the germline ends. In making diagnoses, clinical symptoms, serum thyroxine and TRAb, thyroid ultrasound and orbital computed tomography were all used. The sample, blood from the first hyperthyroidism diagnosis, precedes any ophthalmopathy symptoms. The specimen sequenced was blood. This rearrangement joins TRBV6-5 to TRBJ2-7, with D perhaps TRBD1 (5 bases). The receptor was derived from a middle-aged woman with Graves' hyperthyroidism that later progressed to Graves' ophthalmopathy. CDR3 coding DNA: TGTGCCAGCAGTTACTCGTGGGGCAGGACCTACGAGCAGTACTTC. This encodes CASSYSWGRTYEQYF.